These T cell receptor beta chains were read from a single sample in a study of shared clonotypes between healthy human individuals. Profiling relied on immunoSEQ multiplex PCR, and the TCRdb table lists in-frame clones only, not all of them. Among more than 2 million clones listed, 85% to 95% were seen once. The sample was naive CD8+ T cells from PBMCs. All receptors derive from a man aged 18 to 30 in good health. Some clones in this sample may be carry-over from other donors' samples. Both conserved end residues are part of each CDR3. A D gene is named only where the DNA matches it firmly. Only some rows state a clone size, as once, few, many or a class for expanded clones.

j_call	clone_size	v_call	d_call	cdr3_aa	cdr3_nt
TRBJ1-5	few	TRBV5-4	NA	CASSLANSNQPQHF	TGTGCCAGCAGCTTAGCGAATAGCAATCAGCCCCAGCATTTT
TRBJ2-7	NA	TRBV13	NA	CASSLGQGGNEQYF	TGTGCCAGCAGCTTAGGGCAGGGAGGTAACGAGCAGTACTTC
TRBJ2-1	NA	TRBV27	TRBD1	CASSLWGTADEQFF	TGTGCCAGCAGTTTATGGGGGACAGCGGATGAGCAGTTCTTC
TRBJ2-7	NA	TRBV7-9	NA	CASSPSAAEQYF	TGTGCCAGCAGCCCCAGTGCAGCCGAGCAGTACTTC
TRBJ2-1	NA	TRBV5-1	NA	CASSLAKASSWDEQFF	TGCGCCAGCAGCTTGGCCAAGGCTAGCTCTTGGGATGAGCAGTTCTTC
TRBJ2-7	NA	TRBV13	NA	CASSLGGLASYEQYF	TGTGCCAGCAGCTTAGGGGGTCTAGCGTCCTACGAGCAGTACTTC
TRBJ1-2	NA	TRBV28	NA	CASIEGNYGYTF	TGTGCCAGCATTGAGGGAAACTATGGCTACACCTTC
TRBJ2-7	NA	TRBV7-9	NA	CASSLEGRASYEQYF	TGTGCCAGCAGCTTAGAGGGGAGAGCCTCATACGAGCAGTACTTC
TRBJ2-1	NA	TRBV10-3	NA	CAISEGGSYNEQFF	TGTGCCATCAGTGAGGGGGGCTCCTACAATGAGCAGTTCTTC
TRBJ1-1	NA	TRBV27	NA	CASRMGGGVTEAFF	TGTGCCAGCAGAATGGGTGGGGGCGTCACTGAAGCTTTCTTT
TRBJ2-7	NA	TRBV29-1	TRBD2	CSALAGGPYEQYF	TGCAGCGCACTAGCGGGGGGACCCTACGAGCAGTACTTC
TRBJ2-7	NA	TRBV11-2	TRBD1	CASSTTTGGSYEQYF	TGTGCCAGCAGCACAACGACAGGGGGCAGCTACGAGCAGTACTTC
TRBJ2-1	NA	TRBV14	NA	CASSPPDSEQFF	TGTGCCAGCAGCCCCCCGGACAGCGAGCAGTTCTTC
TRBJ2-1	NA	TRBV4-1	NA	CASSQAPGLVDEQFF	TGCGCCAGCAGCCAAGCGCCGGGGCTTGTAGATGAGCAGTTCTTC
TRBJ2-3	NA	TRBV5-6	TRBD2	CASSTRLAQWDTQYF	TGTGCCAGCAGCACCCGACTAGCTCAATGGGATACGCAGTATTTT
TRBJ1-4	NA	TRBV19	NA	CASTEWAWASTNEKLFF	TGTGCCAGTACCGAATGGGCTTGGGCTTCAACTAATGAAAAACTGTTTTTT
TRBJ2-7	NA	TRBV19	NA	CASSISGHEQYF	TGTGCCAGTAGTATCTCGGGCCACGAGCAGTACTTC
TRBJ2-5	NA	TRBV11-2	NA	CASSYTRGKETQYF	TGTGCCAGCAGCTACACTCGCGGGAAGGAGACCCAGTACTTC
TRBJ1-2	NA	TRBV6-5	NA	CASSYDGGYGYTF	TGTGCCAGCAGTTACGACGGGGGGTATGGCTACACCTTC
TRBJ2-2	NA	TRBV5-5	NA	CASSRIRQGIANTGELFF	TGTGCCAGCAGCCGAATCCGGCAGGGCATTGCGAACACCGGGGAGCTGTTTTTT
TRBJ1-1	once	TRBV30	NA	CAWSVRQGPYTEAFF	TGTGCCTGGAGTGTACGCCAGGGGCCCTACACTGAAGCTTTCTTT
TRBJ2-7	NA	TRBV27	TRBD2	CASSFDSGKYEQYF	TGTGCCAGCAGTTTCGACAGCGGGAAATACGAGCAGTACTTC
TRBJ2-3	NA	TRBV7-3	NA	CASSLGSSTDTQYF	TGTGCCAGCAGCTTGGGATCTAGCACAGATACGCAGTATTTT
TRBJ1-1	NA	TRBV27	NA	CASKSDWGWGTEAFF	TGTGCCAGCAAGAGTGATTGGGGTTGGGGGACTGAAGCTTTCTTT
TRBJ2-1	NA	TRBV5-8	NA	CASNPSEQFF	TGTGCCAGCAACCCTAGCGAGCAGTTCTTC
TRBJ2-7	NA	TRBV29-1	TRBD1	CSVRTGGSNEQYF	TGCAGCGTTAGGACAGGGGGCTCCAACGAGCAGTACTTC
TRBJ2-1	NA	TRBV10-2	TRBD2	CASSERLPGGYNEQFF	TGCGCCAGCAGTGAGAGGCTACCGGGAGGCTACAATGAGCAGTTCTTC
TRBJ2-3	NA	TRBV14	NA	CASSQDREGETLTDTQYF	TGTGCCAGCAGCCAAGATCGCGAGGGAGAAACGCTTACAGATACGCAGTATTTT
TRBJ2-5	NA	TRBV13	NA	CASSTRHPPGETQYF	TGTGCCAGCAGCACTCGACACCCCCCAGGGGAGACCCAGTACTTC
TRBJ2-5	NA	TRBV9	NA	CASSAVGEQETQYF	TGTGCCAGCAGCGCAGTAGGAGAACAAGAGACCCAGTACTTC
TRBJ2-7	NA	TRBV5-1	TRBD1	CASPTGTPYEQYF	TGCGCCAGCCCGACAGGGACCCCCTACGAGCAGTACTTC
TRBJ2-1	NA	TRBV28	TRBD1	CASSSRTGGKGDNEQFF	TGTGCCAGCAGTTCAAGGACAGGGGGAAAGGGAGACAATGAGCAGTTCTTC
TRBJ1-3	NA	TRBV5-4	NA	CASSSRDGLTNF	TGTGCCAGCAGCTCCCGTGATGGCTTGACGAATTTT
TRBJ2-7	NA	TRBV5-1	NA	CASSLSIQGKGEQYF	TGCGCCAGCAGCTTGTCAATACAGGGAAAGGGCGAGCAGTACTTC
TRBJ2-7	NA	TRBV28	TRBD1	CASSTPGTAAYEQYF	TGTGCCAGCAGTACCCCCGGGACAGCCGCCTACGAGCAGTACTTC
TRBJ2-7	NA	TRBV10-2	TRBD2	CASSRGLVSYEQYF	TGCGCCAGCAGTCGAGGACTAGTATCCTACGAGCAGTACTTC
TRBJ1-4	NA	TRBV5-3	NA	CARSLDRRQGYDEKLFF	TGTGCCAGAAGCTTGGATAGGCGCCAGGGGTATGATGAAAAACTGTTTTTT
TRBJ2-1	NA	TRBV12-2	NA	CASRFGTSGSLNEQFF	TGTGCAAGTCGCTTTGGGACTAGCGGGAGTTTAAATGAGCAGTTCTTC
TRBJ2-3	NA	TRBV27	NA	CASSPIGGADTQYF	TGTGCCAGCAGCCCAATCGGGGGTGCAGATACGCAGTATTTT
TRBJ2-2	NA	TRBV18	TRBD1	CASSPMSDRASDGELFF	TGTGCCAGCTCACCGATGTCGGACAGGGCTTCAGACGGGGAGCTGTTTTTT
TRBJ1-1	NA	TRBV27	NA	CASSLLTEVGTEAFF	TGTGCCAGCAGTTTATTAACAGAAGTCGGCACTGAAGCTTTCTTT
TRBJ2-3	NA	TRBV28	NA	CASSFGSDTQYF	TGTGCCAGCAGTTTTGGGTCAGATACGCAGTATTTT
TRBJ1-4	NA	TRBV27	TRBD1	CASSLMTGSLEKLFF	TGTGCCAGCAGTTTAATGACAGGGTCTCTCGAAAAACTGTTTTTT